The rows below give T cell receptor beta chains drawn from one sample of a study of blood T cell repertoires in COVID-19. Repertoires were generated with immunoSEQ multiplex PCR, while TCRdb's copy carries only in-frame clones and drops some. The table includes 150,000 to 200,000 clones, around 85% detected once. Sequencing was done on a sample of peripheral blood. The receptors originated from a man in his sixties who had recovered from COVID-19. Both conserved end residues are part of each CDR3. Fields, in order: J gene, D gene, V gene, clone size, CDR3 DNA, CDR3 protein. The D gene is left open where the match is weak. Clone sizes are given selectively: once, few, many, or a class where the clone is expanded.

j_call: TRBJ1-2; d_call: NA; v_call: TRBV9; clone_size: NA; cdr3_nt: TGTGCCAGCAGCCGGGGTGACATTCCAGACGTTTGGGATGGCTACACCTTC; cdr3_aa: CASSRGDIPDVWDGYTF
j_call: TRBJ1-1; d_call: TRBD1; v_call: TRBV19; clone_size: NA; cdr3_nt: TGTGCCAGTAGTATAACGACAGGGTTCCGGGGTGAAGCTTTCTTT; cdr3_aa: CASSITTGFRGEAFF
j_call: TRBJ2-5; d_call: TRBD2; v_call: TRBV29-1; clone_size: NA; cdr3_nt: TGCAGCGTTGCGGCTAGCGGGGGGCTCCGGACCCAGTACTTC; cdr3_aa: CSVAASGGLRTQYF
j_call: TRBJ2-7; d_call: NA; v_call: TRBV6-1; clone_size: NA; cdr3_nt: TGTGCCAGCAGTGACCTTAGACTCCACTTC; cdr3_aa: CASSDLRLHF
j_call: TRBJ2-5; d_call: TRBD2; v_call: TRBV4-3; clone_size: NA; cdr3_nt: TGCGCCAGCAGCCAAGAATCCCCTAGCGGGGGGGCAGTGGGAGAGACCCAGTACTTC; cdr3_aa: CASSQESPSGGAVGETQYF
j_call: TRBJ1-3; d_call: NA; v_call: TRBV19; clone_size: NA; cdr3_nt: TGTGCCAGTGGGAAGGTTCGACGGGGAAAAACGGGAAACACCATATATTTT; cdr3_aa: CASGKVRRGKTGNTIYF
j_call: TRBJ2-4; d_call: NA; v_call: TRBV19; clone_size: NA; cdr3_nt: TGTGCCAGTAGTCCGATGAGACTAGCCAAAAACATTCAGTACTTC; cdr3_aa: CASSPMRLAKNIQYF
j_call: TRBJ2-7; d_call: TRBD1; v_call: TRBV29-1; clone_size: NA; cdr3_nt: TGCAGCGTTGAAGCTACCGGGACAGGGCTCGACGAGCAGTACTTC; cdr3_aa: CSVEATGTGLDEQYF
j_call: TRBJ2-6; d_call: NA; v_call: TRBV5-1; clone_size: NA; cdr3_nt: TGCGCCAGCAGCTTGGTCTTAAGGAGGAGCTCTGGGGCCAACGTCCTGACTTTC; cdr3_aa: CASSLVLRRSSGANVLTF
j_call: TRBJ2-1; d_call: NA; v_call: TRBV7-6; clone_size: NA; cdr3_nt: TGTGCCAGCACCCGAGGTGGGAGCTCCTACAATGAGCAGTTCTTC; cdr3_aa: CASTRGGSSYNEQFF
j_call: TRBJ2-7; d_call: TRBD1; v_call: TRBV9; clone_size: NA; cdr3_nt: TGTGCCAGCAGTGGACAGGGCTACGAGCAGTACTTC; cdr3_aa: CASSGQGYEQYF
j_call: TRBJ2-1; d_call: TRBD2; v_call: TRBV4-3; clone_size: NA; cdr3_nt: TGCGCCAGCAGCCAAGCATTAAGCGGGGGGGTCCAGAGCTCCTACAATGAGCAGTTCTTC; cdr3_aa: CASSQALSGGVQSSYNEQFF
j_call: TRBJ2-7; d_call: NA; v_call: TRBV11-3; clone_size: NA; cdr3_nt: TGTGCCAGCAGCTTAGATCAGGGAAAGCAGTACTTC; cdr3_aa: CASSLDQGKQYF
j_call: TRBJ1-2; d_call: TRBD1; v_call: TRBV5-1; clone_size: NA; cdr3_nt: TGCGCCAGCAGCGTGGACAGGGCCGGCGATGGCTACACCTTC; cdr3_aa: CASSVDRAGDGYTF
j_call: TRBJ1-1; d_call: TRBD1; v_call: TRBV5-1; clone_size: NA; cdr3_nt: TGCGCCAGCAGCCCGGGACAGGAAAACACTGAAGCTTTCTTT; cdr3_aa: CASSPGQENTEAFF
j_call: TRBJ1-2; d_call: TRBD1; v_call: TRBV7-9; clone_size: NA; cdr3_nt: TGTGCCAGCAGCTCATATGGACAGGGGGCAGGAGGCTACACCTTC; cdr3_aa: CASSSYGQGAGGYTF
j_call: TRBJ1-6; d_call: NA; v_call: TRBV10-3; clone_size: NA; cdr3_nt: TGTGCCATCAGCGAGGTATATAATTCACCCCTCCACTTT; cdr3_aa: CAISEVYNSPLHF
j_call: TRBJ2-3; d_call: TRBD2; v_call: TRBV27; clone_size: NA; cdr3_nt: TGTGCCAGCAGTCCCGGACTAGCGACAGATACGCAGTATTTT; cdr3_aa: CASSPGLATDTQYF
j_call: TRBJ1-2; d_call: NA; v_call: TRBV14; clone_size: NA; cdr3_nt: TGTGCCAGCAGCGGCGGGGGCGGCCACTATGGCTACACCTTC; cdr3_aa: CASSGGGGHYGYTF
j_call: TRBJ1-2; d_call: TRBD1; v_call: TRBV6-1; clone_size: NA; cdr3_nt: TGTGCCAGCAGTACCTATGGACAGGCCTATGGCTACACCTTC; cdr3_aa: CASSTYGQAYGYTF
j_call: TRBJ1-5; d_call: NA; v_call: TRBV9; clone_size: NA; cdr3_nt: TGTGCCAGCAGCGATCAGGGAGGGCGCAATCAGCCCCAGCATTTT; cdr3_aa: CASSDQGGRNQPQHF
j_call: TRBJ1-1; d_call: NA; v_call: TRBV27; clone_size: NA; cdr3_nt: TGTGCCAGCAGTTTATTTCCAGGGATGAACACTGAAGCTTTCTTT; cdr3_aa: CASSLFPGMNTEAFF
j_call: TRBJ2-7; d_call: TRBD1; v_call: TRBV7-2; clone_size: NA; cdr3_nt: TGTGCCAGCAGCTTGGGACAGGCGGTGCGTGAGCAGTACTTC; cdr3_aa: CASSLGQAVREQYF
j_call: TRBJ2-5; d_call: TRBD2; v_call: TRBV24-1; clone_size: once; cdr3_nt: TGTGCCACCAGTGCGGGGACTAGCGGGGGTGAGACCCAGTACTTC; cdr3_aa: CATSAGTSGGETQYF
j_call: TRBJ2-6; d_call: NA; v_call: TRBV27; clone_size: NA; cdr3_nt: TGTGCCAGCAGTTTAAGGGGCCGAACCTACTCTGGGGCCAACGTCCTGACTTTC; cdr3_aa: CASSLRGRTYSGANVLTF
j_call: TRBJ1-2; d_call: TRBD1; v_call: TRBV19; clone_size: NA; cdr3_nt: TGTGCCAGTAAGCCGACAGGGAATGGCTACACCTTC; cdr3_aa: CASKPTGNGYTF
j_call: TRBJ1-6; d_call: TRBD1; v_call: TRBV5-8; clone_size: NA; cdr3_nt: TGTGCCAGCAGCTACAGCAGGGGCGCAGGGGGTGGGAATTCACCCCTCCACTTT; cdr3_aa: CASSYSRGAGGGNSPLHF
j_call: TRBJ2-2; d_call: NA; v_call: TRBV19; clone_size: NA; cdr3_nt: TGTGCCAGTAGTATCTCAGCGAACACCGGGGAGCTGTTTTTT; cdr3_aa: CASSISANTGELFF
j_call: TRBJ2-7; d_call: NA; v_call: TRBV2; clone_size: NA; cdr3_nt: TGTGCCAGCAGTTCGCGGTCGAGCTCCTACGAGCAGTACTTC; cdr3_aa: CASSSRSSSYEQYF